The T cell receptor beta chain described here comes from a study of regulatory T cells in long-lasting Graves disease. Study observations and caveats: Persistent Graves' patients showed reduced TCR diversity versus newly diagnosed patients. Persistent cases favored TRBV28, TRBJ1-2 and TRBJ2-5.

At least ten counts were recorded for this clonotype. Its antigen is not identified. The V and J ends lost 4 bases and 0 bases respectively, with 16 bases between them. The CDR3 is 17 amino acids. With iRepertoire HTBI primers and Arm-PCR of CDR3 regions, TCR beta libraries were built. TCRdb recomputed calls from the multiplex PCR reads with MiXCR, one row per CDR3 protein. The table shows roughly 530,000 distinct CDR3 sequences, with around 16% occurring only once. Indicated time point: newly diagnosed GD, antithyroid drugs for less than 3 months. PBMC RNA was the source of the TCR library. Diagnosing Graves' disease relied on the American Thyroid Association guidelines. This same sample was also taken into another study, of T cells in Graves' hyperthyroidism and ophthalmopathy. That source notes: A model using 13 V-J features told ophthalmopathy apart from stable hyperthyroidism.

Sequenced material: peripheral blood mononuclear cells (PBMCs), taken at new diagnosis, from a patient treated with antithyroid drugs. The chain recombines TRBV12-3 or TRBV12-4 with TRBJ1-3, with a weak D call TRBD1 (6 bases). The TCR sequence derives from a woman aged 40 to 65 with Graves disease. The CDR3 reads CASSWYRESYSGNTIYF. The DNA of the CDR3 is TGTGCCAGCAGTTGGTACAGGGAATCTTACTCTGGAAACACCATATATTTT.